This T cell receptor (beta chain) was identified during a study of T cells after yellow fever vaccination. Overall study context: Low-cell-number fractions were prepared with SMART-Seq v4 Ultra Low Input.

Study observations and caveats: A large majority of primary-vaccination clones showed up again after the booster (under 98% CD4, 88% CD8).

This clonotype turned up a few times. Antigen specificity is unknown. J was trimmed by 7 bases and V by 2 bases; bases with no gene match: 5. There are 14 residues in the CDR3. CDR1 is MNHEY and CDR2 is SVGAGI in the germline V gene. UMIs and a universal primer site were added when TCR cDNA was made by 5'RACE template switching. Each CDR3 protein gets one entry after TCRdb re-called the 5' RACE reads with MiXCR. The sample includes about 310,000 distinct CDR3 sequences, approximately 3.9% seen only once; the top ten take around 24%. The receptor was isolated from a man between 18 and 35 years old who received the YFV17D yellow fever vaccine. The chain combines TRBV6-5 with TRBJ2-4; 7 nucleotides match TRBD2. The sample in question was PBMCs, obtained on the day of the yellow fever booster vaccination. The CDR3 region is CASSYPGEGNIQYF. In nucleotides, the CDR3 is TGTGCCAGCAGTTACCCTGGGGAGGGCAACATTCAGTACTTC.